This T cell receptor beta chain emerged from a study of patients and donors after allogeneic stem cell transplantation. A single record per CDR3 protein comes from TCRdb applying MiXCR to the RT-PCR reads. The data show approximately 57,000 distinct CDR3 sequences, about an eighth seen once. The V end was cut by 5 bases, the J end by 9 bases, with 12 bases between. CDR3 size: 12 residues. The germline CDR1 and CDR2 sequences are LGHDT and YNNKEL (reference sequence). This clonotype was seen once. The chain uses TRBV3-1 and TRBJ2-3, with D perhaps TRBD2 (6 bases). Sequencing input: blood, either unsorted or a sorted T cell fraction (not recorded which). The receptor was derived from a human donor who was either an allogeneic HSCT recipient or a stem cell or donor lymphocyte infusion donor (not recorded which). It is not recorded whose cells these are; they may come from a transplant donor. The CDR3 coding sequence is TGTGCCAGCAGCATCCCTGCGGGAACGCAGTATTTT. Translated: CASSIPAGTQYF.